What follows is one T cell receptor beta chain and its context. The sample comes from a study of OX40 agonist ivuxolimab in advanced cancers. V was shortened by 1 base and J by 7 bases, with 12 bases between the two germline ends. The CDR3 is made up of 14 amino acids. Germline V gene sequence: CDR1 LGHNA, CDR2 YNFKEQ. This table comes from immunoSEQ multiplex PCR, and its TCRdb copy is limited to in-frame clones, with some not included. Among roughly 80,000 clones, 70% to 90% were seen once, and the ten largest hold approximately 2%. The sequencing used CD4+ or CD8+ T cells sorted from blood, collected in a trial of the OX40 agonist ivuxolimab. The chain carries TRBV4-2 and TRBJ2-3; D may match TRBD1 or TRBD2 (5 bases each). The clonotype comes from an adult with an advanced solid tumor such as melanoma, head and neck, liver or kidney cancer. CDR3 in amino acids: CASSQGDGANTQYF. For the CDR3, the DNA is TGTGCCAGCAGCCAAGGGGACGGAGCTAATACGCAGTATTTT.